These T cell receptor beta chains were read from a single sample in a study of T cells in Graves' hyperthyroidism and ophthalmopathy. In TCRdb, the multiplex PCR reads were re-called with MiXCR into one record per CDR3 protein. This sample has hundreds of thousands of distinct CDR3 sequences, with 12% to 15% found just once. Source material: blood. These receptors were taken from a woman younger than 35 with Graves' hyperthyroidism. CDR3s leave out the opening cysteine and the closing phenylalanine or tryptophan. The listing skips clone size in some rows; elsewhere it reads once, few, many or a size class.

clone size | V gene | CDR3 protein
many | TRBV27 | ASRGGTGQPQH
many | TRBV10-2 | ATPGLAGADTGELF
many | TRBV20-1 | SASGQSTDTQY
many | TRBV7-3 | ASSLTGTSGNEQF
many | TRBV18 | ASSHYQGVGYNEQF
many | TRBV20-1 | SLRKGLALLKTGELF
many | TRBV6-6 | ASSYSGGGREAF
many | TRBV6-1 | ASSFDRAYEQY
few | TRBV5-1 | ASSLDRSANTGELF
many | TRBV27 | ASSYADRGAYEQY
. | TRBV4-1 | ASSQDAGNTEAF
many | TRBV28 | ASRPSGTGYSYEQY
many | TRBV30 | AWSVLGGNEQF
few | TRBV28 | ASSLGTPRPQDGLTYEQY
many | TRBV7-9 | ASSLGAVYGYT
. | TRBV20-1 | SASPGSGRSETQY
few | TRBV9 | ASSVAPEGTQY
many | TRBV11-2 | ASSHRGETQY
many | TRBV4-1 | ASSHALAGGLDEQF
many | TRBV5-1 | ASSPGQTYNEQF
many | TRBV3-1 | ASSQRTNSYEQY
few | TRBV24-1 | ATSELDRDEQY
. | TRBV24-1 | ATSSTGKMNTEAF
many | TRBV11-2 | ASSLGSGRALHEQF
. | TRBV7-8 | ASSAGIYGYT
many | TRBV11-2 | ASSRRQGGWETQY
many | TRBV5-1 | ASSFNRGTGASSSYNEQF
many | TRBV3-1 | ASSPVGTAGGFYEQY
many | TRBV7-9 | ASSFPAGGSSYEQY
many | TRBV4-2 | ASSQVTFLGVGVTQY
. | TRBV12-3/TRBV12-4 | ASRRGMESQPQH
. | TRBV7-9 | ASSGSGHQETQY